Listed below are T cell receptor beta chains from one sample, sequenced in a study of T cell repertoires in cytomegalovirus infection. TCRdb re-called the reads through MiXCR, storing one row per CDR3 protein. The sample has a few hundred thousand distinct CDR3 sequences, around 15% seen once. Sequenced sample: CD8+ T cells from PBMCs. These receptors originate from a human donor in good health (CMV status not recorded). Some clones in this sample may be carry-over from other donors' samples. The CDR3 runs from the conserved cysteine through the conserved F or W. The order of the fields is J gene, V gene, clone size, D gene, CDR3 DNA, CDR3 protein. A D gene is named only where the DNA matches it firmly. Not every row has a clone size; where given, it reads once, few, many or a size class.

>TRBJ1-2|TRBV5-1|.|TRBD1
TGCGCCAGCAGCTCGGACAGGGGTGGCTACACCTTC
CASSSDRGGYTF
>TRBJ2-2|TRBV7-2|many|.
TGTGCCAGCAGCTCCGAATTAGGGGCCGGGGAGCTGTTTTTT
CASSSELGAGELFF
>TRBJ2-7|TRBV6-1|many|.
TGTGCCAGCAGTGAAGTGGAGTTAGGACGTTACGAGCAGTACTTC
CASSEVELGRYEQYF
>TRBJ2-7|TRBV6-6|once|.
TGTGCCAGCAGTTACCTCGAGGGGCAGAACGAGCAGTACTTC
CASSYLEGQNEQYF
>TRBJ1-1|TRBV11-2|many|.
TGTGCCAGCAGCTTAGGGGGGGAACTGGGTGAGAACACTGAAGCTTTCTTT
CASSLGGELGENTEAFF
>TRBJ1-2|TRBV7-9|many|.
TGTGCCAGCAGCCCGGCCAAGGCTCTTAGCTATGGCTACACCTTC
CASSPAKALSYGYTF
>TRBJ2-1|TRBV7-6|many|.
TGTGCCAGCAGCTTAGTAGTTGGGAGTAATGAGCAGTTCTTC
CASSLVVGSNEQFF
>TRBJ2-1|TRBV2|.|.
TGTGCCAGCAAGGGGGATAGCTCCTACAATGAGCAGTTCTTC
CASKGDSSYNEQFF
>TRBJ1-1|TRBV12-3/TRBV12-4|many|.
TGTGCCAGCAGTTTCTCGGGGGAAGCTTTCTTT
CASSFSGEAFF
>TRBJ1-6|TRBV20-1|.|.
TGCAGTCCCTTCGTTGGGGGCGTGAATTCACCCCTCCACTTT
CSPFVGGVNSPLHF
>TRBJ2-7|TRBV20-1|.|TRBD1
TGCAGTGCCTTGGACAGGGGAAGCTCCTACGAGCAGTACTTC
CSALDRGSSYEQYF
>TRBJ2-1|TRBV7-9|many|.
TGTGCCAGCAGCTCCAGCAGGGGTACAATTGAGCAGTTCTTC
CASSSSRGTIEQFF
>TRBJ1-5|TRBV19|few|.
TGTGCCAGTAGTATAGACCAGGGCGGCGCTCATCAGCCCCAGCATTTT
CASSIDQGGAHQPQHF
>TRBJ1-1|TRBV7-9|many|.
TGTGCCAGCAGCTTTGGGGCGGTGGAGAACACTGAAGCTTTCTTT
CASSFGAVENTEAFF
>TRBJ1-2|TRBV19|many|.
TGTGCCCCCAGTCTAGGAGAGAACTATGGCTACACCTTC
CAPSLGENYGYTF
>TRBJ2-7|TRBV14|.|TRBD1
TGTGCCAGCAGCCGAGGGACAGAGCCCTACGAGCAGTACTTC
CASSRGTEPYEQYF
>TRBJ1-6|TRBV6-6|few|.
TGTGCCAGCAGGGAACTTCCACCCCTCCACTTT
CASRELPPLHF
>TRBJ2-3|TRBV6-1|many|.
TGTGCCAGCAGTGGGACTGATAGCACAGATACGCAGTATTTT
CASSGTDSTDTQYF
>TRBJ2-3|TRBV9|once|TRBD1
TGTGCCAGCAGCGCACAGGGGGTCCCCACAGATACGCAGTATTTT
CASSAQGVPTDTQYF
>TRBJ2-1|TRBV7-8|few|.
TGTGCCAGCAGCTTTTGGAGAGATGGTTACAATGAGCAGTTCTTC
CASSFWRDGYNEQFF
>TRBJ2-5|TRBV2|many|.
TGTGCCAGCAACGAAGGCTCCCGGAGAGAGACCCAGTACTTC
CASNEGSRRETQYF
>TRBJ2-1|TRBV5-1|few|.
TGCGCCAGCAGCTTCGGAGGGACGGGCAATGAGCAGTTCTTC
CASSFGGTGNEQFF
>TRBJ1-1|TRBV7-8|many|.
TGTGCCAGCAGCTTAGGTGGGGGGGGGGACACTGAAGCTTTCTTT
CASSLGGGGDTEAFF
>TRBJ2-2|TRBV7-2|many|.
TGTGCCAGCAGCTTAGCGGGGTACACCGGGGAGCTGTTTTTT
CASSLAGYTGELFF
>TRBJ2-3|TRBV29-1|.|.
TGCAGCGTTGAAACAGACACAGATACGCAGTATTTT
CSVETDTDTQYF
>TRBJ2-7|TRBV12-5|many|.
TGTGCTAGTGGTTTGGTACGTGAGTTTGGACAGCTCCTGCCTACCTACGAGCAGTACTTC
CASGLVREFGQLLPTYEQYF
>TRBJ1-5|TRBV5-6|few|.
TGTGCCAGCAGCTTGGGGACACGCAGCAATCAGCCCCAGCATTTT
CASSLGTRSNQPQHF
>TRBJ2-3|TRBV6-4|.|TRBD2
TGTGCCAGCAGTTTAACTAGCGGAAACACAGATACGCAGTATTTT
CASSLTSGNTDTQYF
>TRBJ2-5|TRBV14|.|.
TGTGCCAGCAGCCAAGAGGGACCACGGGAGACCCAGTACTTC
CASSQEGPRETQYF
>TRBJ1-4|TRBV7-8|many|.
TGTGCCAGCAGCTTGGGTAATGAAAAACTGTTTTTT
CASSLGNEKLFF
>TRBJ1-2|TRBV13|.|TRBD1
TGTGCCAGCAGCTCCGAGGGACAGGGGGCGTGGGGCTACACCTTC
CASSSEGQGAWGYTF